This record looks at one T cell receptor (beta chain) sequence and its context. No antigen is known for it. Trimming took 0 bases from V and 7 from J, leaving 9 bases between them. Germline CDR1 LNHNV, CDR2 YYDKDF (reference sequence). The CDR3 is 13 amino acids. Clones were sequenced by immunoSEQ multiplex PCR, and TCRdb holds only the in-frame ones, with some missing. The sample has tens of thousands of clones, 86% seen once. This specimen belongs to a study of STAT3 mutations in large granular lymphocyte leukemia. Turning to the study itself: Among longitudinally sequenced T-LGLL patients, roughly half had canonical activating STAT3 mutations detected. Findings and limits, study-wide: Every T-LGLL patient had at least one immunodominant TCRbeta clonotype.

The specimen sequenced was peripheral blood mononuclear cells. This clonotype was obtained from a man in his fifties or sixties with T-cell large granular lymphocyte leukemia. Some clones in this sample may be carry-over from other donors' samples. The rearrangement joins TRBV15 to TRBJ1-1, with no clear D. The CDR3 DNA sequence: TGTGCCACCAGCAGAGATTTGGGGAATGAAGCTTTCTTT. This gives the protein CATSRDLGNEAFF.